Reported below is one T cell receptor (beta chain). The antigen is unknown. Looked up from germline, CDR1 is LGHNA and CDR2 is YSLEER. V gave up 4 bases and J gave up 2 bases; unmatched junction bases: 8. The length of the CDR3 is 17 residues. This record belongs to a study of CD8 T cells in ankylosing spondylitis. Study results and limitations: Prior literature has documented some motif variants in synovial fluid and blood from reactive arthritis.

TCRdb re-called the 5' RACE reads through MiXCR, storing one row per CDR3 protein. The sample lists approximately 150,000 distinct CDR3 sequences, about 42% seen once, with around 15% in the top ten. The rearrangement links TRBV4-3 to TRBJ1-6, with 7 nucleotides matching TRBD1. Source material: synovial fluid, either unsorted or a sorted T cell fraction (not recorded which). The receptor comes from a male donor with ankylosing spondylitis. CDR3 sequence reads: CASSPGPTGAYNSPLHF. The CDR3 region has the DNA TGCGCCAGCAGCCCCGGCCCAACAGGGGCCTATAATTCACCCCTCCACTTT.